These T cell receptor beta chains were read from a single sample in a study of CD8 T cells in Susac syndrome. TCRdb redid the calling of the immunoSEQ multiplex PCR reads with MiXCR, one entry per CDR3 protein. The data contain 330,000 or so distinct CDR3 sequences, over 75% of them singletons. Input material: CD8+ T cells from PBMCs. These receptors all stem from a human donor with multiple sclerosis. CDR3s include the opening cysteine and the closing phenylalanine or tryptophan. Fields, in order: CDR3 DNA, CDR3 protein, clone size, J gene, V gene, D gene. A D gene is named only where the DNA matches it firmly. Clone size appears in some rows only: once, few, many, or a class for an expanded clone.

TGCAGTGCTAGAGAGCTATTCGGGACAGAAAGAAGAGGGAATGAGCAGTTCTTC CSARELFGTERRGNEQFF - TRBJ2-1 TRBV20-1 TRBD1
TGTGCCAGTAGTAGCGGGAGGGCCCGGGATGAGTTCTTC CASSSGRARDEFF - TRBJ2-1 TRBV19 TRBD2
TGCGCCAGCAGCCAATTTGAAGACCCCGGGCAAGAGACCCAGTACTTC CASSQFEDPGQETQYF - TRBJ2-5 TRBV4-3 -
TGCAGCGTTTATCCGGGAGGTAGCTACAATGAGCAGTTCTTC CSVYPGGSYNEQFF - TRBJ2-1 TRBV29-1 TRBD2
TGTGCCAGCAGTGGCACATCGGGGGCTAGCGCCCCTTACGAGCAGTACTTC CASSGTSGASAPYEQYF - TRBJ2-7 TRBV28 -
TGTGCCAGCTCACTCACGGACAACTCCTACGAGCAGTACTTC CASSLTDNSYEQYF - TRBJ2-7 TRBV18 -
TGTGCCAGCAGTTTCTCCCACTTGGAGCCCTACAATGAGCAGTTCTTC CASSFSHLEPYNEQFF - TRBJ2-1 TRBV27 -
TGTGCCTGGAGCGAGACCTATGAGCAGTTCTTC CAWSETYEQFF - TRBJ2-1 TRBV30 -
TGTGCCAGTAGTATAGCTGGGGGCAACACTGAAGCTTTCTTT CASSIAGGNTEAFF few TRBJ1-1 TRBV19 -
TGTGCCACCACCGGGGAGGCCCACAATGAGCAGTTCTTC CATTGEAHNEQFF - TRBJ2-1 TRBV15 -
TGTGCCAGCAGCTTAGCGCAGGGGGAGGAATACAATGAGCAGTTCTTC CASSLAQGEEYNEQFF - TRBJ2-1 TRBV7-9 -
TGCGCCAGCAGCTTGGAGTCCCCACTTCAGGGTCATGAAGGCTACACCTTC CASSLESPLQGHEGYTF - TRBJ1-2 TRBV5-1 -
TGTGCCAGCAGTGGGGATGGCTACTTATCGGGAAACACCATATATTTT CASSGDGYLSGNTIYF - TRBJ1-3 TRBV25-1 -
TGCAGTGCTGCCCCCACAGGCCGCGGGTCCTACAATGAGCAGTTCTTC CSAAPTGRGSYNEQFF - TRBJ2-1 TRBV20-1 -
TGCAGTGCTAGCCAGGACAGGGGTACCTACGAGCAGTACTTC CSASQDRGTYEQYF - TRBJ2-7 TRBV20-1 TRBD1
TGTGCCATCAGGACAGGGGACTCCTACGAGCAGTACTTC CAIRTGDSYEQYF - TRBJ2-7 TRBV10-3 TRBD1
TGTGCCATCAGGGAAGACAGGGAAAGAGGAAACACCATATATTTT CAIREDRERGNTIYF - TRBJ1-3 TRBV10-3 TRBD1
TGTGCCAGCAGCGGTCACACCGAGCAGTACTTC CASSGHTEQYF few TRBJ2-7 TRBV11-2 -
TGTGCCAGCAGCTTGGGGTCAGGGCCAGATACGCAGTATTTT CASSLGSGPDTQYF few TRBJ2-3 TRBV7-2 -
TGCGCCAGCAGGGATGTCTCTGGGGCCAACGTCCTGACTTTC CASRDVSGANVLTF - TRBJ2-6 TRBV10-2 -
TGTGCCTGTAACCCCGGGACTAGAGCATATGAGCAGTTCTTC CACNPGTRAYEQFF - TRBJ2-1 TRBV30 TRBD2
TGCAGTGCTAGGCTAGCGGGACCTTACAATGAGCAGTTCTTC CSARLAGPYNEQFF - TRBJ2-1 TRBV20-1 TRBD2
TGCGCCAGCAGCTTGATAGGACTAGGGGACGATGAGCAGTTCTTC CASSLIGLGDDEQFF - TRBJ2-1 TRBV5-1 TRBD2
TGTGCCAGCAGCTTGGAGCTAGGACAGGTCACTGAAGCTTTCTTT CASSLELGQVTEAFF - TRBJ1-1 TRBV5-4 TRBD1
TGTGCCAGCAGCAAACCGGGACAGACCGATGAAAAACTGTTTTTT CASSKPGQTDEKLFF few TRBJ1-4 TRBV5-5 TRBD1
TGCGCCAGCAGCCAAGATGAACAAGCCAAAAACATTCAGTACTTC CASSQDEQAKNIQYF - TRBJ2-4 TRBV4-3 -
TGTGCCAGCAGCTTGGGGGCAGGAGGGGGCACAGATACGCAGTATTTT CASSLGAGGGTDTQYF - TRBJ2-3 TRBV5-4 -
TGTGCCAGCAGTCTTCTCCTAGCGGGAGTATCGGAGACCCAGTACTTC CASSLLLAGVSETQYF - TRBJ2-5 TRBV28 TRBD2
TGTGCCAGCAGTTGGGACTTCAGCTCCTACAATGAGCAGTTCTTC CASSWDFSSYNEQFF - TRBJ2-1 TRBV27 -
TGTGCCAGCAGCTTTCCTCGCTCGGGAGGGCCAGGCAATGAGCAGTTCTTC CASSFPRSGGPGNEQFF once TRBJ2-1 TRBV7-8 TRBD2
TGTGCCAGCAGTTACCTACGCGACATCTATGGCTACACCTTC CASSYLRDIYGYTF few TRBJ1-2 TRBV6-2/TRBV6-3 -
TGCGCCAGCAGCCCGATGCAGGGGAGTACTGAAGCTTTCTTT CASSPMQGSTEAFF - TRBJ1-1 TRBV4-1 -
TGTGCCAGCAGTTTTCCGGGCGGGAATGAGCAGTTCTTC CASSFPGGNEQFF - TRBJ2-1 TRBV28 -
TGTGCCAGCAGCTTGGGGGTCGGACCGAACACCGGGGAGCTGTTTTTT CASSLGVGPNTGELFF - TRBJ2-2 TRBV5-5 -
TGTGCCAGCAGTTTAGTAGGGTTCGGCGGCTACAATGAGCAGTTCTTC CASSLVGFGGYNEQFF - TRBJ2-1 TRBV27 -
TGCAGTGCCTATTATCTAGCGGGAAGCGACGAGCAGTACTTC CSAYYLAGSDEQYF - TRBJ2-7 TRBV20-1 TRBD2
TGTGCCAGCAGCTCGGGGGATCAGCCCCAGCATTTT CASSSGDQPQHF - TRBJ1-5 TRBV7-9 -
TGTGCCAGCAGTTTAATCGGGGTATCCTACGAGCAGTACTTC CASSLIGVSYEQYF - TRBJ2-7 TRBV27 -
TGTGCCAGCAGCCAAGAGGCGCGGACTAGCGGTTACAATGAGCAGTTCTTC CASSQEARTSGYNEQFF - TRBJ2-1 TRBV4-2 TRBD2
TGTGCCAGCAGCTACCGATTCGGACCCCACGACAATCAGCCCCAGCATTTT CASSYRFGPHDNQPQHF - TRBJ1-5 TRBV6-2/TRBV6-3 -
TGTGCCAGCAGCCGGGGACAGGGGGGGGACGAGCAGTACTTC CASSRGQGGDEQYF - TRBJ2-7 TRBV5-4 TRBD1
TGTGCCAGCAGTCGAGGAGCTATCGAGTTCTTC CASSRGAIEFF - TRBJ2-1 TRBV27 -
TGTGCCAGCAGCCCAATACTAGCGGGGGTCCAAGAGACCCAGTACTTC CASSPILAGVQETQYF - TRBJ2-5 TRBV14 TRBD2
TGTGCCAGCAGGCTCGGCGGGCAACCCTACGAGCAGTACTTC CASRLGGQPYEQYF - TRBJ2-7 TRBV5-6 -
TGTGCCATCAGTCGGGGCGGTACTAATGAAAAACTGTTTTTT CAISRGGTNEKLFF - TRBJ1-4 TRBV10-3 -
TGTGCCAGCAGTGAGACTAGCGGGCCCTTCTACGAGCAGTACTTC CASSETSGPFYEQYF - TRBJ2-7 TRBV2 TRBD2
TGCGCCAGCAGCTACCGGGACAGGGGATTGGAAGGCACTGAAGCTTTCTTT CASSYRDRGLEGTEAFF - TRBJ1-1 TRBV5-1 TRBD1
TGTGCCTGGAGAGAACTGAGTCCCAGCGAGCAGTACTTC CAWRELSPSEQYF - TRBJ2-7 TRBV30 -
TGTGCCACCAGCGGAGGGACAGGGGGTTTTGAGACCCAGTACTTC CATSGGTGGFETQYF - TRBJ2-5 TRBV15 TRBD1
TGTGCCAGCAGCTTAGCTGGGCTAGCGGTCTACGAGCAGTACTTC CASSLAGLAVYEQYF few TRBJ2-7 TRBV13 TRBD2